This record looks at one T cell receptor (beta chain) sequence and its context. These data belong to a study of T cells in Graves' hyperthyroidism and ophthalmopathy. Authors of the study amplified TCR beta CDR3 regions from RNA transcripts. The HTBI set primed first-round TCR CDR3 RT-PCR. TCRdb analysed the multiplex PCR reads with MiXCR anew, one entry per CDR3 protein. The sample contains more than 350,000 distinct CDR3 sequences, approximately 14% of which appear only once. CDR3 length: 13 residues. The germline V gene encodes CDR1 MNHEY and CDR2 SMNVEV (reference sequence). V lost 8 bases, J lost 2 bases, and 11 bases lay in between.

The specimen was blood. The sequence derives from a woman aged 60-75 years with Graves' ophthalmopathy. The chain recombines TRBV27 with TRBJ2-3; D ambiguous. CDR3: CASVSRNTDTQYF. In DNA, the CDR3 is TGTGCCAGCGTCTCTAGGAACACAGATACGCAGTATTTT.